This record looks at one TCR beta chain sequence and its context. The V gene end was trimmed by 5 bases and the J gene end by 5 bases; junction bases not matched to a gene: 3. Germline V gives CDR1 KGHDR, CDR2 SFDVKD. The CDR3 covers 14 residues. The data were produced by immunoSEQ multiplex PCR, yet TCRdb's version contains in-frame clones alone and is incomplete. Of fewer than 110,000 clones listed, about 89% are singletons. The source of the sample is a study of control samples from healthy donors and cancer patients. This chain links TRBV24-1 with TRBJ2-2, with 8 positions matching TRBD1. Material for sequencing was PBMCs. This sequence originates from a man between 60 and 70 years old with lung cancer. CDR3 nucleotides: TGTGCCACCAGTGGGGGACAGGCAACCGGGGAGCTGTTTTTT. This gives the protein CATSGGQATGELFF.